The clone carrying this T cell receptor (beta chain) was seen a handful of times. The data derive from a study of T cells in Graves' hyperthyroidism and ophthalmopathy. This CDR3 contains 15 residues. Looked up from germline, CDR1 is KGHSH and CDR2 is LQKENI. V lost 1 base and J lost 3, with 13 bases in between. Clinical symptoms, serum thyroxine and TRAb, thyroid ultrasound and orbital computed tomography together formed the diagnostic basis. RNA transcripts served as the template for amplifying TCR beta CDR3 regions. When the TCR CDR3 underwent first-round RT-PCR, the HTBI primer set was used. TCRdb reprocessed the multiplex PCR reads via MiXCR and lists one record per CDR3 protein. The table includes around 600,000 distinct CDR3 sequences, around a sixth detected once.

The sample consisted of blood. The sequence was collected from a woman in her thirties with Graves' hyperthyroidism. The chain uses TRBV18 and TRBJ2-7; tentatively, D is TRBD1 or TRBD2 (5 bases each). Here the CDR3 reads CASSPQGTDFYEQYF. In nucleotides, the CDR3 is TGTGCCAGCTCACCACAGGGGACGGACTTCTACGAGCAGTACTTC.